The entry below gives a single TCR beta chain sequence along with its context. Its specificity is unknown. The PCR had 60 Vbeta and 13 Jbeta primers. Assay: immunoSEQ multiplex PCR; the TCRdb copy retains only in-frame clones and omits some. The table has roughly 120,000 clones, nearly 80% seen once; the top ten hold approximately 3.5%. Germline V gene lookup returns CDR1 MGHRA and CDR2 YSYEKL. Trimming removed 1 base at V and 2 bases at J, with 18 bases between. This CDR3 is built from 18 residues. The sample belongs to a study of cytomegalovirus exposure and HLA in healthy donors. Notes on the study in general: Most TCR sequences were rare, but some public TCRs occurred in many donors. Specific recognition of CMV antigens was confirmed in vitro for three chains (all CMV-associated). Several of the most significant clusters were apparently associated with common viral pathogens in a later analysis.

The chain links TRBV4-1 to TRBJ2-1, with a weak D call TRBD2 (6 bases). The sequence was collected from a woman aged 30 to 39 in good health and CMV-seropositive. The specimen was PBMCs. The CDR3 bases are TGCGCCAGCAGCCAAGGTCCGGGAGCTAGCAGGACCTACAATGAGCAGTTCTTC. It encodes CASSQGPGASRTYNEQFF.